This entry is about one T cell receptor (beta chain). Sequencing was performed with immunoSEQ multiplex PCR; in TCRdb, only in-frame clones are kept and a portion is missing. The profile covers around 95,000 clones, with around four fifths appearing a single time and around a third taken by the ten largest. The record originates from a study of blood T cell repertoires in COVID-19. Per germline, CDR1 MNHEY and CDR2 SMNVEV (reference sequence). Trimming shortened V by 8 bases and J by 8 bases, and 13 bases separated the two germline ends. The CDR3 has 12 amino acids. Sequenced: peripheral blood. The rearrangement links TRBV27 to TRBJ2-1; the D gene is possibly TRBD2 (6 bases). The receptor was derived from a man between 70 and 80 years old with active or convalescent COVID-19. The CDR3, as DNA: TGTGCCAGCGGTGGGGGGATCTATGAGCAGTTCTTC. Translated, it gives CASGGGIYEQFF.